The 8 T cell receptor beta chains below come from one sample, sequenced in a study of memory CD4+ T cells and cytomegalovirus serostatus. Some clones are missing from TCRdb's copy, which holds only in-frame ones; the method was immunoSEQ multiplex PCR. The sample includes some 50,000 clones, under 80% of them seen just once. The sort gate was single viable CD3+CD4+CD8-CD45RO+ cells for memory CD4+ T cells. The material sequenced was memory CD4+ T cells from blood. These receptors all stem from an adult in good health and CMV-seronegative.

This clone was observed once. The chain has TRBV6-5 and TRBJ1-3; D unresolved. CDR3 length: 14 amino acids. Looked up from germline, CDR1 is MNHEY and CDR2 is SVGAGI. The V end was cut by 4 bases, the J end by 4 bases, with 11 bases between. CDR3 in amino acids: CASSLGGRGNTIYF. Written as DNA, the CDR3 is TGTGCCAGCAGTTTAGGCGGGAGAGGAAACACCATATATTTT.

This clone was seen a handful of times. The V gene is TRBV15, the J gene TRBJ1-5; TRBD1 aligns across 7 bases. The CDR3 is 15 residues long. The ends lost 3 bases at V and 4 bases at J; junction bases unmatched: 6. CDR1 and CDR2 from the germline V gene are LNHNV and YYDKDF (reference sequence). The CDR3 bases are TGTGCCACCAGCAGGGAACAGGGGTGGAATCAGCCCCAGCATTTT. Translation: CATSREQGWNQPQHF.

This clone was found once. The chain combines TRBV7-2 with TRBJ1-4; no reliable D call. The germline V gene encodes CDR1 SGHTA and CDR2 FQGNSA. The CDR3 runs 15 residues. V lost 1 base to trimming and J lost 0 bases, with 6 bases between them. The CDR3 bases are TGTGCCAGCAGCTTAGGTCCAGCAACTAATGAAAAACTGTTTTTT. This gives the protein CASSLGPATNEKLFF.

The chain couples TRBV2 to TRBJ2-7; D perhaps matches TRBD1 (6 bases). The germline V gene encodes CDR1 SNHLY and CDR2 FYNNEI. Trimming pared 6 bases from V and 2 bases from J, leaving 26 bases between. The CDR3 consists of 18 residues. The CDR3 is CASSINTLHRDRTYEQYF. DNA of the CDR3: TGTGCCAGCAGCATAAACACGTTACACAGGGATCGAACCTACGAGCAGTACTTC.

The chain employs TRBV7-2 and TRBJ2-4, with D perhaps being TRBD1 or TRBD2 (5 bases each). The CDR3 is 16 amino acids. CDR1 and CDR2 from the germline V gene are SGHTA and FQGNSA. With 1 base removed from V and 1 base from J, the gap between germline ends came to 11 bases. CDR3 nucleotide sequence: TGTGCCAGCAGCTTAGATACGGGGCTTGCCAAAAACATTCAGTACTTC. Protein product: CASSLDTGLAKNIQYF.

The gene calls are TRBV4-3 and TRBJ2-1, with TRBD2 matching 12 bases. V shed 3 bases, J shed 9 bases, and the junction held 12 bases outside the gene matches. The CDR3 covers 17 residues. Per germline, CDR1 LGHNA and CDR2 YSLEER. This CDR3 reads CASSHAKTSGGSPEQFF. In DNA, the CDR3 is TGCGCCAGCAGCCACGCAAAGACTAGCGGGGGCTCCCCTGAGCAGTTCTTC.

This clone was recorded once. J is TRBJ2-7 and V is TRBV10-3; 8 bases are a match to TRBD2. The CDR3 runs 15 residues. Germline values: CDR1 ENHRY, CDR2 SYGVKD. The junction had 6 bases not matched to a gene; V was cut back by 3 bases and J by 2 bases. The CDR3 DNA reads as TGTGCCATCAGTGATTCCGCGGGGGGCGCCTACGAGCAGTACTTC. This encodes CAISDSAGGAYEQYF.

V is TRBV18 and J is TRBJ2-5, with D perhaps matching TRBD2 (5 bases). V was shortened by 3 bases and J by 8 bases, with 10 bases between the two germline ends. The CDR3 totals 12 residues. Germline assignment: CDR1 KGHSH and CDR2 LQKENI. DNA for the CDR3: TGTGCCAGCTCACCGGGTCTAGCCACCCAGTACTTC. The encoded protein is CASSPGLATQYF.